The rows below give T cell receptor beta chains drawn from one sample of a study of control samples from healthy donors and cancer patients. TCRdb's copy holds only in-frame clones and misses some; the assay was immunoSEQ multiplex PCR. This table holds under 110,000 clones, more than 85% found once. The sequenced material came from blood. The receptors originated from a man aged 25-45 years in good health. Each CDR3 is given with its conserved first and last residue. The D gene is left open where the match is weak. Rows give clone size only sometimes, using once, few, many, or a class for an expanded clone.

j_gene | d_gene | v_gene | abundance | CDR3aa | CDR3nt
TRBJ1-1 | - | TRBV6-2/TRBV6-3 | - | CASSYEEGNTEAFF | TGTGCCAGCAGTTACGAGGAAGGGAACACTGAAGCTTTCTTT
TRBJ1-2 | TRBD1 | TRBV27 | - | CASSSPRDRAFGYTF | TGTGCCAGCAGTTCACCTCGGGACAGGGCTTTTGGCTACACCTTC
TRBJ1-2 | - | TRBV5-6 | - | CASAGGTRAGAYGYTF | TGTGCCAGCGCCGGAGGGACTCGGGCAGGGGCCTATGGCTACACCTTC
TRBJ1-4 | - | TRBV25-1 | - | CASSVGGPNEKLFF | TGTGCCAGCTCCGTCGGGGGCCCGAATGAAAAACTGTTTTTT
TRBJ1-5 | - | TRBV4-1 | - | CASSQERGLRQPQHF | TGCGCCAGCAGCCAAGAGCGAGGGTTACGTCAGCCCCAGCATTTT
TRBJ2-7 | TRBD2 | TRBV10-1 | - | CASSAGTSGNFYEQYF | TGCGCCAGCAGTGCCGGGACTAGCGGGAATTTTTACGAGCAGTACTTC
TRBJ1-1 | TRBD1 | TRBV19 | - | CASSTGQATEAFF | TGTGCCAGTAGTACCGGACAGGCCACTGAAGCTTTCTTT
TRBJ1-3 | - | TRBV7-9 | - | CASSPFGFSGNTIYF | TGTGCCAGCAGTCCGTTCGGGTTTTCTGGAAACACCATATATTTT
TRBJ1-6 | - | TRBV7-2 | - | CASSPGNNSPLHF | TGTGCCAGCAGCCCCGGAAATAATTCACCCCTCCACTTT
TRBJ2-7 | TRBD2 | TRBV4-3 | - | CASSQELAGLDDYEQYF | TGCGCCAGCAGCCAGGAACTAGCGGGCCTCGACGACTACGAGCAGTACTTC
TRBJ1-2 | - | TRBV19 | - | CASRSEGRRYGYTF | TGTGCCAGTCGTAGCGAGGGACGGCGCTATGGCTACACCTTC
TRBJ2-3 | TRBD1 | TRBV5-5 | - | CASSRLLTGEGSDTQYF | TGTGCCAGCAGCCGATTGCTGACAGGGGAAGGATCAGATACGCAGTATTTT
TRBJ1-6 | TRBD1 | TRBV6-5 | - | CASSYSRGQTNSPLHF | TGTGCCAGCAGTTACTCTAGGGGACAGACTAATTCACCCCTCCACTTT
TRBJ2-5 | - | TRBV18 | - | CASSPGQSETQYF | TGTGCCAGCTCACCGGGTCAGTCAGAGACCCAGTACTTC
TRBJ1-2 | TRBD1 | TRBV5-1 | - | CASSLEGGLIYGYTF | TGCGCCAGCAGCTTGGAAGGGGGCCTTATCTATGGCTACACCTTC
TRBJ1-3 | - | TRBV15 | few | CATSRDRDTIYF | TGTGCCACCAGCAGAGATCGGGACACCATATATTTT
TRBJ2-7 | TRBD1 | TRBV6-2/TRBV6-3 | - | CASSYDSSPGQEAYEQYF | TGTGCCAGCAGTTACGACTCGAGCCCGGGACAGGAGGCCTACGAGCAGTACTTC
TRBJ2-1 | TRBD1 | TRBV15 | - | CATSPNRGLINEQFF | TGTGCCACCAGCCCTAACAGGGGGCTCATCAATGAGCAGTTCTTC
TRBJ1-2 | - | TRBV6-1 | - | CASSEIQGFNYGYTF | TGTGCCAGCAGTGAAATCCAGGGTTTTAACTATGGCTACACCTTC
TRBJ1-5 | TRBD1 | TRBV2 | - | CASNQNRGGQPQHF | TGTGCCAGCAACCAAAACAGGGGTGGGCAGCCCCAGCATTTT
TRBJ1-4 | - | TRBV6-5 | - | CASSYSTTNEKLFF | TGTGCCAGCAGTTACTCGACAACTAATGAAAAACTGTTTTTT
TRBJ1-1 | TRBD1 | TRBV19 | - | CASSPLDREGTEAFF | TGTGCCAGTAGTCCCCTGGACAGGGAGGGGACTGAAGCTTTCTTT
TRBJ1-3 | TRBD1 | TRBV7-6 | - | CASSSDRGYSGNTIYF | TGTGCCAGCAGCTCCGACAGGGGGTACTCTGGAAACACCATATATTTT
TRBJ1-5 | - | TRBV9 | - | CASSAGGLLSNQPQHF | TGTGCCAGCAGCGCCGGGGGGCTTTTGAGCAATCAGCCCCAGCATTTT
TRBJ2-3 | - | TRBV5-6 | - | CASSFLTRPDTQYF | TGTGCCAGCAGCTTTTTAACTAGGCCAGATACGCAGTATTTT
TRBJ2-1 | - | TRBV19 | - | CATAATRGNEQFF | TGTGCCACCGCCGCGACTAGGGGGAATGAGCAGTTCTTC
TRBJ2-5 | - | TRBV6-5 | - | CASITIGETQYF | TGTGCCAGCATAACGATAGGGGAGACCCAGTACTTC
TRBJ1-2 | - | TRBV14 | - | CASSPQDRAGYTF | TGTGCCAGCAGCCCCCAGGATAGGGCTGGCTACACCTTC
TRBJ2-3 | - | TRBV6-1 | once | CASSEFDPVSEGDTQYF | TGTGCCAGCAGTGAATTCGACCCGGTGTCAGAGGGGGATACGCAGTATTTT
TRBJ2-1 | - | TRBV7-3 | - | CASSAGGLLYNEQFF | TGTGCCAGCAGCGCCGGGGGGCTCCTCTACAATGAGCAGTTCTTC
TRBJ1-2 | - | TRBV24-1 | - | CATSDRYKDTAIYGYTF | TGTGCCACCAGTGACCGATATAAGGACACAGCAATATATGGCTACACCTTC
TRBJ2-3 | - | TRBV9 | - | CASSVGWVYPFTDTQYF | TGTGCCAGCAGCGTAGGGTGGGTCTACCCGTTCACAGATACGCAGTATTTT
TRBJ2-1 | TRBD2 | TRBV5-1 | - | CASSSTSGSSGAPFF | TGCGCCAGCAGCTCGACTAGCGGGAGCTCGGGAGCTCCGTTCTTC
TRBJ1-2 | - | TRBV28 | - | CASSPMGRRANYGYTF | TGTGCCAGCAGTCCCATGGGGCGGAGGGCTAACTATGGCTACACCTTC
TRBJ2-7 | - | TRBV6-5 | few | CASSGDLTYEQYF | TGTGCCAGCTCAGGGGACTTAACCTACGAGCAGTACTTC
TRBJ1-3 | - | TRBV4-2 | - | CASSQVSNSGNTIYF | TGTGCCAGCAGCCAAGTTAGCAACTCTGGAAACACCATATATTTT
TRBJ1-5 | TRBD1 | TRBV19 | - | CASTPGQTFSNQPQHF | TGTGCCAGTACCCCGGGACAGACCTTTAGCAATCAGCCCCAGCATTTT
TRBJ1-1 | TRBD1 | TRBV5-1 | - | CASSPDGTGVKMNTEAFF | TGCGCCAGCAGCCCGGACGGGACAGGGGTCAAGATGAACACTGAAGCTTTCTTT
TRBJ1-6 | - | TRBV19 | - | CASSLRWNSPLHF | TGTGCCAGTAGTCTCAGGTGGAATTCACCCCTCCACTTT
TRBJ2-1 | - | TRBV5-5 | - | CASSPTVYNEQFF | TGTGCCAGCAGCCCCACGGTGTACAATGAGCAGTTCTTC
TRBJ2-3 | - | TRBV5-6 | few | CASSYPGPSTDTQYF | TGTGCCAGCAGCTATCCGGGACCCAGCACAGATACGCAGTATTTT
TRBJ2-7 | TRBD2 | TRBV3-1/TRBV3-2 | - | CASEASGHKEQYF | TGTGCCAGCGAAGCTAGCGGACACAAGGAGCAGTACTTC
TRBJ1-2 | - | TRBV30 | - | CAWVRDYVSREYGYTF | TGTGCCTGGGTCAGGGATTATGTGTCCCGGGAGTATGGCTACACCTTC
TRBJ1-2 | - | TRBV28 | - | CASSLSISPGYTF | TGTGCCAGCAGTCTTTCCATTTCTCCGGGCTACACCTTC
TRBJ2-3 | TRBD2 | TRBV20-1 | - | CSASSASGGRTDTQYF | TGCAGTGCTAGTTCGGCTAGCGGGGGGCGCACAGATACGCAGTATTTT
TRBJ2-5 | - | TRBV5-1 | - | CASSGSGVETQYF | TGCGCCAGCAGCGGATCAGGGGTGGAGACCCAGTACTTC
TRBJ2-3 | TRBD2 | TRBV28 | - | CASTLAGLAGAGSNTQYF | TGTGCCAGCACCCTAGCGGGGCTAGCGGGAGCAGGGTCGAATACGCAGTATTTT
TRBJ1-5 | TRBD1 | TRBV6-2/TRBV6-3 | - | CASSYSDRAPGRPQHF | TGTGCCAGCAGTTACTCCGACAGGGCCCCGGGACGGCCCCAGCATTTT
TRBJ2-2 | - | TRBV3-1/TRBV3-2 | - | CASSQGAIFKAGELFF | TGTGCCAGCAGCCAAGGTGCTATCTTTAAGGCCGGGGAGCTGTTTTTT